The 32 T cell receptor beta chains below all came from one sample that was sequenced in a study of T-cell reconstitution after alpha-beta-depleted transplantation in children. Unique molecular identifiers were incorporated into the prepared TCRbeta library. TCRdb called the PCR reads again in MiXCR, with one record for every CDR3 protein. The sample lists roughly 570,000 distinct CDR3 sequences; roughly a quarter were seen once. Sequenced here: PBMCs, sampled before TCRalphabeta/CD19-depleted stem cell transplant. These receptors came from a boy younger than two with Wiskott-Aldrich syndrome, due to receive a stem cell transplant.

This rearrangement joins TRBV12-3 or TRBV12-4 to TRBJ1-2; weak D call: TRBD1 (6 bases). The CDR3 length is 15 residues. V shed 4 bases and J shed 5 bases, with 17 bases lying between them. Written as DNA, the CDR3 is TGTGCCAGCAGTTCTCAATGGGGGCGAGAATATGGCTACACCTTC. Protein sequence: CASSSQWGREYGYTF.

V is TRBV5-1 and J is TRBJ2-7; possibly TRBD2 for D (5 bases). The V gene lost 0 bases and the J gene lost 3 bases, with 13 bases spanning the gap. Germline V lookup: CDR1 SGHRS, CDR2 YFSETQ. CDR3 length equals 15 residues. CDR3 bases: TGCGCCAGCAGCTTGGCCAGAGGGATCGGCTACGAGCAGTACTTC. It is translated as CASSLARGIGYEQYF.

The sample holds a few counts of this clonotype. V and J are TRBV12-3 or TRBV12-4 and TRBJ1-5; a possible D gene is TRBD1 (6 bases). CDR3 length equals 15 residues. V gave up 7 bases and J gave up 3 bases, with 16 bases separating them. CDR3 nucleotide sequence: TGTGCCAGCAACCTCTACAGGGATATCAATCAGCCCCAGCATTTT. Protein product: CASNLYRDINQPQHF.

A note on this clonotype: As the CDR3 is not closed by the conserved phenylalanine or tryptophan, this likely results from a read error. V is TRBV5-1 and J is TRBJ1-3, with D perhaps TRBD1 (6 bases). CDR1 and CDR2 (germline): SGHRS, YFSETQ. The CDR3 sequence is 13 residues long. Trimming took off 4 bases at V and 4 bases at J, with 9 bases between the two ends. CDR3 region: CASSNQGGNTIYL. For the CDR3, the DNA is TGCGCCAGCAGCAACCAGGGGGGAAACACCATATATTTG.

The table lists this clonotype with a few counts. The chain has TRBV5-1 and TRBJ2-1; 10 nucleotides match TRBD2. This CDR3 contains 18 residues. Germline V gene data show CDR1 as SGHRS and CDR2 as YFSETQ. V lost 4 bases and J lost 0; bases outside the gene matches: 10. This CDR3 is CASSPAGSGRGSYNEQFF. Here the CDR3 DNA reads TGCGCCAGCAGCCCCGCAGGGAGCGGGAGGGGCTCCTACAATGAGCAGTTCTTC.

This clonotype was counted only a few times. The chain employs TRBV5-6 and TRBJ2-1; 9 bases line up with TRBD1. From germline, CDR1 is SGHDT and CDR2 YYEEEE. This CDR3 has 15 amino acids. The ends lost 5 bases at V and 4 bases at J; junction bases unmatched: 7. CDR3 sequence reads: CASRGDGTGYNEQFF. The DNA for the CDR3 is TGTGCCAGCAGGGGGGACGGGACAGGGTACAATGAGCAGTTCTTC. Full variable domain (remainder filled in from reference TRBV5-6 and TRBJ2-1): DAGVTQSPTHLIKTRGQQVTLRCSPKSGHDTVSWYQQALGQGPQFIFQYYEEEERQRGNFPDRFSGHQFPNYSSELNVNALLLGDSALYLCASRGDGTGYNEQFFGPGTRLTVL.

V and J are TRBV7-9 and TRBJ2-1; 9 nucleotides agree with TRBD2. The germline CDR1 and CDR2 sequences are SEHNR and FQNEAQ (reference sequence). The CDR3 is made up of 15 amino acids. With V trimmed by 5 bases and J by 2 bases, 4 bases remained unmatched. The CDR3: CASSHLAGPYNEQFF. The CDR3 DNA is TGTGCCAGCAGCCATCTAGCGGGACCCTACAATGAGCAGTTCTTC.

This clonotype was seen a handful of times. The chain links TRBV9 to TRBJ2-2; D gene ambiguous. Trimming cost V 4 bases and J 5 bases, with 18 bases left between them. Germline CDR1 reads SGDLS; CDR2 reads YYNGEE. There are 16 residues in the CDR3. The CDR3 loop is CASSPLPGGTTGELFF. As DNA, the CDR3 is TGTGCCAGCAGCCCCCTCCCTGGCGGAACTACCGGGGAGCTGTTTTTT.

The rearrangement joins TRBV12-3 or TRBV12-4 to TRBJ2-1; D perhaps matches TRBD2 (6 bases). The CDR3 contains 12 residues. V lost 6 bases and J lost 9, with 12 bases in between. This CDR3 is CASRPPGGEQFF. CDR3 DNA sequence: TGTGCCAGCAGACCACCCGGGGGTGAGCAGTTCTTC.

The chain is built from TRBV5-1 and TRBJ2-1; 12 bases match TRBD2. The CDR3 has 16 residues. The junction had 6 bases not matched to a gene; V was cut back by 4 bases and J by 4 bases. Germline CDR1 is SGHRS and CDR2 is YFSETQ. The CDR3 DNA follows: TGCGCCAGCAGCGTCTCGACTAGCGGGGGTTACAATGAGCAGTTCTTC. Translated: CASSVSTSGGYNEQFF.

The chain combines TRBV12-3 or TRBV12-4 with TRBJ2-1; TRBD2 is a possible D gene (5 bases). CDR3 length: 12 residues. V was clipped by 4 bases and J by 7 bases, with 8 bases between them. The CDR3 DNA sequence: TGTGCCAGCAGTTGGACTGGAAATGAGCAGTTCTTC. It is translated as CASSWTGNEQFF.

J is TRBJ1-1 and V is TRBV20-1; no reliable D call. The germline V gene has CDR1 DFQATT and CDR2 SNEGSKA (reference sequence). V was clipped by 5 bases and J by 1 base, with 8 bases between them. This CDR3 contains 12 residues. The CDR3 loop reads CSAPGQNTEAFF. CDR3 bases: TGCAGTGCTCCGGGCCAGAACACTGAAGCTTTCTTT.

This chain uses TRBV7-9 with TRBJ1-2, with TRBD1 as a possible D gene (6 bases). This CDR3 contains 13 residues. V lost 5 bases, J lost 8 bases, and 15 bases lay in between. Germline CDR1 is SEHNR and CDR2 is FQNEAQ (reference sequence). CDR3 in amino acids: CASSPTGSGGYTF. The CDR3 coding sequence is TGTGCCAGCAGCCCTACAGGGAGTGGCGGCTACACCTTC.

The CDR3 DNA sequence: TGTGCCAGCAGTTTTGCACTCGGCCAATCTGGGGCCAACGTCCTGACTTTC. As protein: CASSFALGQSGANVLTF. The chain employs TRBV12-3 or TRBV12-4 and TRBJ2-6; D is undetermined. CDR3 length equals 17 residues. V was clipped by 3 bases and J by 1 base, with 13 bases between them.

This clonotype was counted between two and nine times. The genes are TRBV5-1 and TRBJ2-3; D is ambiguous. The CDR3 extends over 12 amino acids. Deletions cut 5 bases from V and 2 bases from J, with 6 bases between. Per germline, CDR1 SGHRS and CDR2 YFSETQ. The CDR3 sequence is CASRQFTDTQYF. In DNA, the CDR3 is TGCGCCAGCAGGCAGTTCACAGATACGCAGTATTTT.

This clonotype came up a few times. The rearrangement links TRBV7-2 to TRBJ1-1; D is possibly TRBD1 (5 bases). Trimming pared 1 base from V and 1 base from J, leaving 16 bases between. CDR1 is SGHTA and CDR2 is FQGNSA in the germline V gene. The CDR3 consists of 17 residues. The CDR3 spells CASSLVYQGGWNTEAFF. The DNA of the CDR3 is TGTGCCAGCAGCTTAGTGTATCAGGGAGGATGGAACACTGAAGCTTTCTTT.

This clonotype appeared a few times. This chain connects TRBV12-3 or TRBV12-4 to TRBJ2-1; 8 bases match TRBD2. The CDR3 contains 17 residues. The V and J ends lost 6 bases and 2 bases, in that order; junction bases with no gene match: 12. The CDR3 protein is CASRGPGGGRTYNEQFF. The CDR3 coding sequence is TGTGCCAGCAGGGGACCAGGCGGGGGGCGTACCTACAATGAGCAGTTCTTC.

The rearrangement uses TRBV5-1 and TRBJ2-2; 10 bases align to TRBD1. The germline CDR1 and CDR2 sequences are SGHRS and YFSETQ. The CDR3 extends over 16 amino acids. J lost 4 bases, V lost 4 bases, and 7 bases had no gene match. The CDR3 loop reads CASSMGQGTITGELFF. Written as DNA, the CDR3 is TGCGCCAGCAGCATGGGACAGGGGACTATCACCGGGGAGCTGTTTTTT.

This clonotype was detected a few times. V is TRBV5-6 and J is TRBJ2-7; possible D gene TRBD1, 6 bases. Germline V lookup: CDR1 SGHDT, CDR2 YYEEEE. This CDR3 contains 16 residues. The ends were cut back, 5 bases at V and 3 bases at J, with 21 bases in the middle. The DNA for the CDR3 is TGTGCCAGCAGTCGTGGGGGCCCTAGCCGCGGCTACGAGCAGTACTTC. The encoded protein is CASSRGGPSRGYEQYF.

The chain joins TRBV11-2 to TRBJ2-7; D gene uncertain. The germline V and J ends were trimmed by 5 bases and 0 bases, with 8 bases remaining between them. Germline CDR1 SGHAT, CDR2 FQNNGV. The CDR3 runs to 13 residues. CDR3 in DNA: TGTGCCAGCAGCCGCGGTGTCTCCTACGAGCAGTACTTC. It encodes CASSRGVSYEQYF. Drawing the rest from reference TRBV11-2 and TRBJ2-7, the complete variable domain is EAGVAQSPRYKIIEKRQSVAFWCNPISGHATLYWYQQILGQGPKLLIQFQNNGVVDDSQLPKDRFSAERLKGVDSTLKIQPAKLEDSAVYLCASSRGVSYEQYFGPGTRLTVT.

This chain links TRBV20-1 with TRBJ2-1, with D perhaps being TRBD1 or TRBD2 (5 bases each). Between the trimmed V and J ends, which lost 6 bases and 3 bases, there was a span of 18 bases. The CDR3 is 15 residues long. CDR1 and CDR2 from the germline V gene are DFQATT and SNEGSKA (reference sequence). The CDR3 nucleotides are TGCAGTGCCCCCCGGGACCACGTACTCTACAATGAGCAGTTCTTC. The encoded protein is CSAPRDHVLYNEQFF.

This clonotype has more than one count but fewer than ten. The rearrangement joins TRBV6-5 to TRBJ1-2; 7 bases fit TRBD1. V shed 0 bases and J 4 bases; nucleotides not matched to a gene: 5. The CDR3 is made up of 15 amino acids. Germline V CDR1 and CDR2: MNHEY, SVGAGI. The CDR3 loop is CASSYSRAGGYGYTF. The CDR3 nucleotides read TGTGCCAGCAGTTACTCGCGGGCAGGGGGCTATGGCTACACCTTC.

The V and J genes are TRBV5-1 and TRBJ1-1; 9 bases are a match to TRBD1. The CDR3 runs 14 residues. Trimming cost V 0 bases and J 4 bases; bases outside gene matches: 1. Germline loops: CDR1 SGHRS, CDR2 YFSETQ. CDR3 bases: TGCGCCAGCAGCTTGGAGGGACAGGGCACTGAAGCTTTCTTT. This encodes CASSLEGQGTEAFF.

The V and J genes are TRBV5-1 and TRBJ2-2, with TRBD1 matching over 11 bases. CDR3 size: 17 residues. With V trimmed by 4 bases and J by 4 bases, 9 bases remained unmatched. In germline, CDR1 is SGHRS, CDR2 YFSETQ. The CDR3 here is CASSPLWGTGGTGELFF. The CDR3, as DNA: TGCGCCAGCAGCCCTCTTTGGGGGACAGGGGGCACCGGGGAGCTGTTTTTT.

The chain recombines TRBV20-1 with TRBJ2-7, with 11 positions matching TRBD2. This CDR3 is 14 amino acids long. Germline V gives CDR1 DFQATT, CDR2 SNEGSKA (reference sequence). Germline trimming cut 3 bases from V and 3 bases from J; bases unmatched to any gene: 4. This CDR3 is CSASPGTSGYEQYF. In DNA, the CDR3 is TGCAGTGCTAGCCCCGGGACTAGCGGCTACGAGCAGTACTTC.

This clonotype was picked up many times. This rearrangement joins TRBV28 to TRBJ2-1; TRBD2 matches 13 bases. Trimming at V came to 5 bases and at J to 9 bases, leaving 7 bases not matched to a gene. The CDR3 is made up of 15 amino acids. Germline V gene data show CDR1 as MDHEN and CDR2 as SYDVKM. CDR3 nucleotides: TGTGCCAGCAGTCCGAGGGGACTAGCGGGGCCTGAGCAGTTCTTC. Translation: CASSPRGLAGPEQFF.

The V call is TRBV5-1, the J call TRBJ1-1; D remains ambiguous. Between the trimmed V and J ends, which lost 2 bases and 1 base, there was a span of 15 bases. CDR3 length: 16 amino acids. Germline values: CDR1 SGHRS, CDR2 YFSETQ. The CDR3 nucleotides are TGCGCCAGCAGCTTAGGAGGAGGCCAGACGAACACTGAAGCTTTCTTT. Protein sequence: CASSLGGGQTNTEAFF.

The CDR3 nucleotides read TGTGCCAGCAGTCGGCCGGGACAGGGGCTCGGCTACACCTTC. Protein sequence: CASSRPGQGLGYTF. The chain has TRBV2 and TRBJ1-2; 10 bases line up with TRBD1. CDR3 length: 14 amino acids. V dropped 5 bases and J dropped 8; count of bases not matched to a gene: 8. The germline V gene encodes CDR1 SNHLY and CDR2 FYNNEI.

This clonotype appeared a few times. The V call is TRBV7-9, the J call TRBJ2-5; a weak D match, TRBD2 (6 bases). This CDR3 region has 14 residues. Germline loops: CDR1 SEHNR, CDR2 FQNEAQ (reference sequence). V was trimmed by 2 bases and J by 4 bases, leaving 11 bases between them. In DNA, the CDR3 is TGTGCCAGCAGCTTAAGGGACGGGAGAGAGACCCAGTACTTC. Protein product: CASSLRDGRETQYF.

The rearrangement uses TRBV30 and TRBJ2-2; D unresolved. Looked up from germline, CDR1 is GTSNPN and CDR2 is SVGIG (reference sequence). CDR3 length: 12 amino acids. Trimming removed 0 bases from V and 7 bases from J, with 6 bases in between. The CDR3 bases are TGTGCCTGGAGTGTAAGGATCGGGGAGCTGTTTTTT. This encodes CAWSVRIGELFF.

The chain recombines TRBV5-1 with TRBJ1-5; D unclear. The V gene lost 5 bases and the J gene lost 5 bases, with 11 bases spanning the gap. Looked up from germline, CDR1 is SGHRS and CDR2 is YFSETQ. The length of the CDR3 is 13 residues. For the CDR3, the DNA is TGCGCCAGCAGGCGGCAGCCGCATCAGCCCCAGCATTTT. As protein: CASRRQPHQPQHF.

This clonotype was observed a handful of times. This sequence joins TRBV15 and TRBJ2-2; TRBD2 matches 9 bases. The CDR3 is 16 residues long. V lost 5 bases to trimming and J lost 4 bases; unmatched junction nucleotides: 8. CDR1 and CDR2 (germline): LNHNV, YYDKDF (reference sequence). CDR3 coding DNA: TGTGCCACCAGCGGTAGCGGGAGCTCGGGCACCGGGGAGCTGTTTTTT. It translates to CATSGSGSSGTGELFF.